This TCR beta chain was sequenced for a study of blood T cell repertoires in COVID-19. Study in general: PBMCs, B-cell-depleted T cells, or T cells were the source of the cDNA or gDNA that made up the material.

V was pared by 2 bases and J by 1 base, with 5 bases between. The germline V gene has CDR1 LGHDT and CDR2 YNNKEL (reference sequence). The CDR3 length is 13 residues. A remark on this clone: Other DNA sequences within the sample encode an identical CDR3.

Authors' processing steps: Nucleated cell number was recorded as an estimate derived from reference gene primer amplification. The assay was immunoSEQ multiplex PCR, and TCRdb's table has in-frame clones only and misses some. D and trimming were read from the DNA, whereas the V and J calls and clone size are those reported in that table. The sample carries some 87,000 clones, about 76% recorded once. The rearrangement uses TRBV3-1 (or the pseudogene TRBV3-2) and TRBJ1-1; D is unresolved. The receptor's source is an elderly woman with active or convalescent COVID-19. The sample consisted of peripheral blood. The CDR3 DNA sequence: TGTGCCAGCAGCCAACTGCGGAACACTGAAGCTTTCTTT. Protein: CASSQLRNTEAFF.